One T cell receptor beta chain is described in this entry. Antigen unknown. Profiled with immunoSEQ multiplex PCR; TCRdb holds only in-frame clones, not every one. Of around 20,000 clones in the sample, more than 70% are singletons; the top ten hold 15% to 20%. This specimen belongs to a study of T cell responses to AZD1222 COVID-19 vaccine. General study points: Spike-specific TCR breadth and depth both grew after two AZD1222 doses. Possibly, clonal diversity was underestimated; donors were largely white British and included more females.

This specimen consisted of peripheral blood, obtained 28 days after the second AZD1222 dose. The receptor comes from an adult who received the AZD1222 COVID-19 vaccine.

The CDR3 region is CASSPGRAGGGYTF. CDR3 in DNA: TGTGCCAGCTCCCCCGGCCGGGCAGGGGGAGGCTACACCTTC. This chain links TRBV6-5 with TRBJ1-2, with 7 positions matching TRBD1. Germline V CDR1 and CDR2: MNHEY, SVGAGI. The CDR3 is 14 residues long. V lost 8 bases to trimming and J lost 8 bases; unmatched junction nucleotides: 14.